This T cell receptor (beta chain) was sequenced in a study of T cell clones after liver transplantation. Study information: In this trial, immunosuppression withdrawal was attempted within 2 years of liver transplant. Without induction therapy, subjects received standard immunosuppression until 12-24 months post-transplant.

Repertoires were generated with immunoSEQ multiplex PCR, while TCRdb's copy carries only in-frame clones and drops some. The table has around 120,000 clones, 90% seen once; the top ten hold 0.75% to 0.85%. The CDR3 runs to 12 residues. Looked up from germline, CDR1 is SGHRS and CDR2 is YFSETQ. Trimming cost V 5 bases and J 2 bases, with 6 bases left between them. Here the sequenced sample was CD4+ T cells from blood, taken 12 months after liver transplant. V and J are TRBV5-1 and TRBJ2-3; the D is unclear. The receptor's source is a human patient who received a liver transplant. Some of the T cells might come from the graft donor. CDR3: CASRENTDTQYF. CDR3 DNA: TGCGCCAGCAGGGAGAACACAGATACGCAGTATTTT.